A single sample is the source of the 13 T cell receptor beta chains below, sequenced in a study of T-cell memory formation after mild COVID-19. TCRdb independently ran MiXCR on the 5' RACE reads; one entry per CDR3 protein. The sample carries over 350,000 distinct CDR3 sequences, 20% to 25% recorded once. Specimen: PBMCs or a T cell subset sorted from them (not recorded which). Receptors were obtained from an adult woman who had mild COVID-19 (a few samples of this study predate the infection). Cell type and time point are not known.

This chain connects TRBV5-1 to TRBJ2-7; tentative D call: TRBD2 (5 bases). The CDR3 is made up of 12 amino acids. Germline V CDR1 and CDR2: SGHRS, YFSETQ. V lost 5 bases and J lost 1, with 7 bases in between. DNA for the CDR3: TGCGCCAGCAGGGAGGAGTCCTACGAGCAGTACTTC. It is translated as CASREESYEQYF.

The chain combines TRBV29-1 with TRBJ2-7; a possible D gene is TRBD1 (6 bases). V was pared by 6 bases and J by 4 bases, with 16 bases between. CDR1 SQVTM and CDR2 ANQGSEA come from the germline V gene. The CDR3 has 13 residues. For the CDR3, the DNA is TGCAGCGTCGAGGGGCAGGGGTGGTACGAGCAGTACTTC. It is translated as CSVEGQGWYEQYF.

Only a few counts were recorded for this clonotype. V and J are TRBV7-9 and TRBJ2-3; perhaps TRBD2 as D (6 bases). Germline V lookup: CDR1 SEHNR, CDR2 FQNEAQ (reference sequence). The CDR3 sequence is 14 residues long. Trimming cost V 10 bases and J 4 bases, with 18 bases left between them. CDR3 in amino acids: CATDTREWADTQYF. The CDR3 nucleotides read TGTGCCACAGACACCCGGGAGTGGGCAGATACGCAGTATTTT.

This rearrangement joins TRBV7-9 to TRBJ1-3; no reliable D call. This CDR3 spans 14 amino acids. Trimming took off 3 bases at V and 3 bases at J, with 9 bases between the two ends. Germline values: CDR1 SEHNR, CDR2 FQNEAQ (reference sequence). The DNA of the CDR3 is TGTGCCAGCAGCTTGGAGGATTATGGAAACACCATATATTTT. Its translation is CASSLEDYGNTIYF.

This clonotype has more than one count but fewer than ten. The rearrangement joins TRBV6-2 or TRBV6-3 to TRBJ2-5; a weak D match, TRBD2 (6 bases). Trimming took 3 bases from V and 5 from J, leaving 22 bases between them. The CDR3 length is 17 residues. In germline, CDR1 is MNHEY, CDR2 SVGEGT. The DNA of the CDR3 is TGTGCCAGCAGTTATAGTCTTAGCGGCAGGGATCGGGAGACCCAGTACTTC. Protein sequence: CASSYSLSGRDRETQYF.

Only a few counts were recorded for this clonotype. The rearrangement links TRBV5-8 to TRBJ2-7, with TRBD1 as a possible D gene (6 bases). CDR1 SGHTS and CDR2 YDEGEE come from the germline V gene. The CDR3 extends over 15 amino acids. Trimming removed 4 bases from V and 3 bases from J, with 17 bases in between. CDR3 nucleotide sequence: TGTGCCAGCAGCCCCGGGACACTCACCTTCTACGAGCAGTACTTC. Translated: CASSPGTLTFYEQYF.

This clonotype has more than one count but fewer than ten. CDR3 DNA: TGTGCCAGCAGCACCCTAGCGGGGGCTCTCTACGAGCAGTACTTC. Its translation: CASSTLAGALYEQYF. The chain recombines TRBV11-1 with TRBJ2-7; 10 bases map to TRBD2. CDR1 is SGHAT and CDR2 is FQDESV in the germline V gene (reference sequence). The V gene end was trimmed by 5 bases and the J gene end by 3 bases; junction bases not matched to a gene: 7. The CDR3 consists of 15 residues. The whole variable domain, remainder taken from reference TRBV11-1 and TRBJ2-7, is EAEVAQSPRYKITEKSQAVAFWCDPISGHATLYWYRQILGQGPELLVQFQDESVVDDSQLPKDRFSAERLKGVDSTLKIQPAELGDSAMYLCASSTLAGALYEQYFGPGTRLTVT.

This clonotype was picked up a small number of times. The chain combines TRBV15 with TRBJ1-2, with no clear D. Germline V lookup: CDR1 LNHNV, CDR2 YYDKDF (reference sequence). The CDR3 covers 15 residues. The V and J ends lost 0 bases and 2 bases respectively, with 10 bases between them. This chain's CDR3 is CATSRDWAENYGYTF. DNA of the CDR3: TGTGCCACCAGCAGAGATTGGGCAGAAAACTATGGCTACACCTTC.

This clonotype was recorded many times. This sequence joins TRBV27 and TRBJ2-7; D gene uncertain. V was trimmed by 7 bases and J by 2 bases, leaving 21 bases between them. This CDR3 has 16 amino acids. Per germline, CDR1 MNHEY and CDR2 SMNVEV (reference sequence). The CDR3 sequence is CASKLYTRSLPYEQYF. CDR3 bases: TGTGCCAGCAAGCTGTATACCAGGAGCCTCCCCTACGAGCAGTACTTC.

About this clonotype: The junction departs from germline at one end; a sequencing error may be responsible. This sequence joins TRBV15 and TRBJ2-2, with D possibly TRBD2 on 6 matching bases. The CDR3 length is 15 residues. Germline CDR1 is LNHNV and CDR2 is YYDKDF (reference sequence). The CDR3 protein is CATSSGTPGTGELYF. In nucleotides, the CDR3 is TGTGCCACCAGCAGCGGGACTCCCGGCACCGGGGAGCTGTATTTT.

This chain joins TRBV12-3 or TRBV12-4 and TRBJ2-5; unclear D gene. Trimming pared 2 bases from V and 4 bases from J, leaving 5 bases between. The CDR3 extends over 12 amino acids. This chain's CDR3 is CASSLTIETQYF. DNA for the CDR3: TGTGCCAGCAGTTTAACAATAGAGACCCAGTACTTC.

This clonotype turned up a few times. The rearrangement links TRBV7-9 to TRBJ1-5, with 7 bases aligning to TRBD1. The germline CDR1 and CDR2 sequences are SEHNR and FQNEAQ (reference sequence). Trimming cost V 5 bases and J 9 bases; bases outside gene matches: 10. This CDR3 has 14 amino acids. The CDR3 here is CASSRGLTGVPQHF. The CDR3 DNA follows: TGTGCCAGCAGCCGGGGTCTTACAGGGGTGCCCCAGCATTTT.

In this sample, this clonotype turned up many times. The V call is TRBV4-1, the J call TRBJ2-3; 9 bases align to TRBD1. This CDR3 is built from 16 residues. V trimming: 3 bases; J trimming: 4 bases; junction bases outside the gene matches: 8. In germline, CDR1 is MGHRA, CDR2 YSYEKL. CDR3 sequence (DNA): TGCGCCAGCAGCCAGGGACAGGGAAGTCTGGCAGATACGCAGTATTTT. Translating it yields CASSQGQGSLADTQYF.